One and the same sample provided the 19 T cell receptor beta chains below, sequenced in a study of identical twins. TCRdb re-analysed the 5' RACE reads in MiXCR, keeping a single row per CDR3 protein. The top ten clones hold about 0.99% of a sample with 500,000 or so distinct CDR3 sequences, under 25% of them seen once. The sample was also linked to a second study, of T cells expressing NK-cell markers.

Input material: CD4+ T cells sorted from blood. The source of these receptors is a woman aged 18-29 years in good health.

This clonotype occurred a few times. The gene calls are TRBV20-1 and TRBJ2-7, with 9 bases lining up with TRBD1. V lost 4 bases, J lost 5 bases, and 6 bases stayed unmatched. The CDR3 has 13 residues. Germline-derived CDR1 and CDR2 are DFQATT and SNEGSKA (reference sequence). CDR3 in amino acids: CSAIPGTGNEQYF. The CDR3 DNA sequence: TGCAGTGCTATACCCGGGACAGGGAACGAGCAGTACTTC.

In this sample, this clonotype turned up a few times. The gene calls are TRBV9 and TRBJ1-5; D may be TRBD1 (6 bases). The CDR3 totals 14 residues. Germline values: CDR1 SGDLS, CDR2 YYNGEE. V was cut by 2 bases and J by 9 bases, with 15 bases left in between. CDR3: CASSVNRERGPQHF. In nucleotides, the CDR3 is TGTGCCAGCAGCGTCAACAGGGAAAGGGGGCCCCAGCATTTT.

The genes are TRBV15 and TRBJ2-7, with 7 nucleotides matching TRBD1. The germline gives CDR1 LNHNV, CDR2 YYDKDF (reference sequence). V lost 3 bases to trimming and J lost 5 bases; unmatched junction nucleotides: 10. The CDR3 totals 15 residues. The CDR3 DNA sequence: TGTGCCACCAGCAGGGGGTATAAAGGGGGCAACGAGCAGTACTTC. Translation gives CATSRGYKGGNEQYF.

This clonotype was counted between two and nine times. The CDR3 DNA sequence: TGTGCCAGCAGGTATGATGCATTTGAAGCTTTCTTT. Translated: CASRYDAFEAFF. The V and J genes are TRBV12-3 or TRBV12-4 and TRBJ1-1, with D unclear. V was clipped by 6 bases and J by 7 bases, with 12 bases between them. The CDR3 spans 12 residues.

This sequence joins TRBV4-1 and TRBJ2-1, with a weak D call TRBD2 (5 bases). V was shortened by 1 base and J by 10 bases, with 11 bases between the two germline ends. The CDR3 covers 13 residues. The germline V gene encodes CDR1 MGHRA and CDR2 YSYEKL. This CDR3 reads CASSQVTGEEQFF. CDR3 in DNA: TGCGCCAGCAGCCAAGTGACTGGGGAGGAGCAGTTCTTC.

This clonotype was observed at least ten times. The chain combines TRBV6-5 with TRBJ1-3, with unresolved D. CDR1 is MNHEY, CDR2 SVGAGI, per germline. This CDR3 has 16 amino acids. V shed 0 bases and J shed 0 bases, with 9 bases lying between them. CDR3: CASSYSGTSSGNTIYF. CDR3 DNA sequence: TGTGCCAGCAGTTACTCTGGCACCAGCTCTGGAAACACCATATATTTT.

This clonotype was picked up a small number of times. The CDR3 is CASSPLISTDTQYF. CDR3 DNA: TGTGCCAGCAGCCCCCTGATCAGCACAGATACGCAGTATTTT. The chain is built from TRBV7-2 and TRBJ2-3, with D unresolved. Germline V gene sequence: CDR1 SGHTA, CDR2 FQGNSA. The CDR3 covers 14 residues. V was pared by 5 bases and J by 0 bases, with 9 bases between.

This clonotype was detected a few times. The CDR3 loop reads CASSVQANTGELFF. CDR3 DNA: TGTGCCAGCAGTGTACAAGCGAACACCGGGGAGCTGTTTTTT. The chain employs TRBV6-1 and TRBJ2-2; D unresolved. V shed 4 bases and J shed 0 bases, with 6 bases lying between them. The germline V gene has CDR1 MNHNS and CDR2 SASEGT. This CDR3 comprises 14 residues.

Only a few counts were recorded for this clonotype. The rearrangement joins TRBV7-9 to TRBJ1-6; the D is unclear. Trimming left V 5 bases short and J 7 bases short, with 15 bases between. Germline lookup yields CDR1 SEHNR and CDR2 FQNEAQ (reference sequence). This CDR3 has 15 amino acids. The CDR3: CASSPEAERNSPLHF. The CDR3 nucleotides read TGTGCCAGCAGCCCAGAGGCGGAACGCAATTCACCCCTCCACTTT.

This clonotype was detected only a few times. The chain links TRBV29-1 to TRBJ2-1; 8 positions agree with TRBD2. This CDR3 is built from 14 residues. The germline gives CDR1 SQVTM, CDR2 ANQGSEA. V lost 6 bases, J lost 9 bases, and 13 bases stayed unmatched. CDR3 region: CSVNNLGGGREQFF. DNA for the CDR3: TGCAGCGTAAATAATCTCGGGGGGGGACGTGAGCAGTTCTTC.

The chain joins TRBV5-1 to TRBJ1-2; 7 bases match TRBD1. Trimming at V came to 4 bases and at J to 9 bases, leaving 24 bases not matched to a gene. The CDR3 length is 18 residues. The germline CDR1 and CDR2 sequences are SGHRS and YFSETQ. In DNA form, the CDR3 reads TGCGCCAGCAGCCTCGCTACCGGGACAGAGGTTCGAAGCCCGAGCTACACCTTC. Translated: CASSLATGTEVRSPSYTF.

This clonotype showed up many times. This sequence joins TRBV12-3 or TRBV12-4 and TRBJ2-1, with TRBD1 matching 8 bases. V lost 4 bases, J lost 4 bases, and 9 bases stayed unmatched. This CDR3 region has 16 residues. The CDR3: CASSYRGVNQYNEQFF. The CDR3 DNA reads TGTGCCAGCAGTTACAGGGGGGTAAATCAGTACAATGAGCAGTTCTTC.

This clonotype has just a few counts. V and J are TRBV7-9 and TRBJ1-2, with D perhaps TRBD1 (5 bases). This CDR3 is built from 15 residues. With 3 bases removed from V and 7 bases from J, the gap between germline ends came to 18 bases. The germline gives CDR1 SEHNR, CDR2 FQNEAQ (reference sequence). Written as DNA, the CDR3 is TGTGCCAGCAGCTTTAGGGGCCGGAGCGGTGGTGGCTACACCTTC. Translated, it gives CASSFRGRSGGGYTF.

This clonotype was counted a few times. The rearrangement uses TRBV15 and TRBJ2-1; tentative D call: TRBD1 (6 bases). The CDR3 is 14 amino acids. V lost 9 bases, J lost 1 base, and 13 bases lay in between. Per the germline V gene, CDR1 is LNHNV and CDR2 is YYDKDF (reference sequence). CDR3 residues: CATQQGPSYNEQFF. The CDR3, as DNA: TGTGCCACGCAACAGGGCCCTTCCTACAATGAGCAGTTCTTC.

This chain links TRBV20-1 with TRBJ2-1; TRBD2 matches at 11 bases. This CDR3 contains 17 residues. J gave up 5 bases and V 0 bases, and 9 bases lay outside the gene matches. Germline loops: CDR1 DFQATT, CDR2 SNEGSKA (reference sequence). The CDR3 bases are TGCAGTGCTAGAGATAGCCTAACTAGCGGGGGAGACAATGAGCAGTTCTTC. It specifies CSARDSLTSGGDNEQFF.

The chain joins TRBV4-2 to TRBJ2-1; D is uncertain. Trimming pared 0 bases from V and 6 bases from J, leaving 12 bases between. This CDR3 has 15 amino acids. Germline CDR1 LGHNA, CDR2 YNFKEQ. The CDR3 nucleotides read TGTGCCAGCAGCCAAGATCACTATCAAGGCAATGAGCAGTTCTTC. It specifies CASSQDHYQGNEQFF.

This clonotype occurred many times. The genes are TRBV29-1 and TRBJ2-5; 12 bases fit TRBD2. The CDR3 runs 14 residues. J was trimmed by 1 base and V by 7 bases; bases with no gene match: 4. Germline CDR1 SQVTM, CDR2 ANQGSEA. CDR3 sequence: CSAPTSGSQETQYF. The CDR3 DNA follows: TGCAGCGCACCGACTAGCGGGAGCCAAGAGACCCAGTACTTC.

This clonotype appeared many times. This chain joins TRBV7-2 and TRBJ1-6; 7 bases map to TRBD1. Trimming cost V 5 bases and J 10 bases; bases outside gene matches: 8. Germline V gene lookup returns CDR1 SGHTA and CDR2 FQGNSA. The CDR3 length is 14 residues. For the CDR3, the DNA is TGTGCCAGCAGCAAGGGACAGTCTTTCTCACCCCTCCACTTT. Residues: CASSKGQSFSPLHF.

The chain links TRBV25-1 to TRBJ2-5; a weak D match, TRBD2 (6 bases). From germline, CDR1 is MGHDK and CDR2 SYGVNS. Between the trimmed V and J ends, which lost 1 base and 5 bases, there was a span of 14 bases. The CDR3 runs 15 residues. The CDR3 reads CASSESGTFLETQYF. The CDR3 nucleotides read TGTGCCAGCAGTGAATCGGGGACTTTCCTGGAGACCCAGTACTTC.